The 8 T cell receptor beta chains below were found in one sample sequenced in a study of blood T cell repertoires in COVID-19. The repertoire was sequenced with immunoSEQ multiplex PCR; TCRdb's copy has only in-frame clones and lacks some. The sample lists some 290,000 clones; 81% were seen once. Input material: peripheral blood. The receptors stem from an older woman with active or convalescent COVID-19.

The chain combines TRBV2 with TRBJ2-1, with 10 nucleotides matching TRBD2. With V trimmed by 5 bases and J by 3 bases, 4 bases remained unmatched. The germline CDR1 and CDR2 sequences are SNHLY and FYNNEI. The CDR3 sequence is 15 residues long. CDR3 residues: CASSNIAGGYNEQFF. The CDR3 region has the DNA TGTGCCAGCAGTAATATAGCGGGAGGCTACAATGAGCAGTTCTTC.

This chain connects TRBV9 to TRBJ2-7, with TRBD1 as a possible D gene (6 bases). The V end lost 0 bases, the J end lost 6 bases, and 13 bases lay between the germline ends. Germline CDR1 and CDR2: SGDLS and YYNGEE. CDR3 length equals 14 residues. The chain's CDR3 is CASSVASGAVEQYF. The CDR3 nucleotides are TGTGCCAGCAGCGTAGCGTCAGGGGCGGTCGAGCAGTACTTC.

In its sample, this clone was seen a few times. CDR3: CARRGGFGSNTGELFF. DNA for the CDR3: TGTGCCCGGCGGGGGGGTTTCGGTTCGAACACCGGGGAGCTGTTTTTT. The chain uses TRBV30 and TRBJ2-2; TRBD2 agrees at 9 bases. Germline assignment: CDR1 GTSNPN and CDR2 SVGIG (reference sequence). The CDR3 totals 16 residues. V shed 8 bases and J 0 bases; nucleotides not matched to a gene: 10.

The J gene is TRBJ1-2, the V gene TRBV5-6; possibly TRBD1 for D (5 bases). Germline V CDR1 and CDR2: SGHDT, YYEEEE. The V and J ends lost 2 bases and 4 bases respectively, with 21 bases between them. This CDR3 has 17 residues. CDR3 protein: CASSFLQGSGGSYGYTF. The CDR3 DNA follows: TGTGCCAGCAGCTTTCTGCAGGGCTCGGGCGGGAGCTATGGCTACACCTTC.

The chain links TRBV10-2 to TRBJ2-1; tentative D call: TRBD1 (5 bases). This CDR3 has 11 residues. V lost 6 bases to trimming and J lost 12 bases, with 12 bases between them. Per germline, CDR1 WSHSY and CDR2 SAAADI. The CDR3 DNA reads TGCGCCAGCAGCCAGGGTTTCGGGCAGTTCTTC. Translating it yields CASSQGFGQFF.

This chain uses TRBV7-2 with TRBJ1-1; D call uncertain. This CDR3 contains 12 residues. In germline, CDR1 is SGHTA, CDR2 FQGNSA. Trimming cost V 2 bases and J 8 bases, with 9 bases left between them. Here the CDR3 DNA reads TGTGCCAGCAGCTTAAGCCTACCCGAAGCTTTCTTT. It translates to CASSLSLPEAFF.

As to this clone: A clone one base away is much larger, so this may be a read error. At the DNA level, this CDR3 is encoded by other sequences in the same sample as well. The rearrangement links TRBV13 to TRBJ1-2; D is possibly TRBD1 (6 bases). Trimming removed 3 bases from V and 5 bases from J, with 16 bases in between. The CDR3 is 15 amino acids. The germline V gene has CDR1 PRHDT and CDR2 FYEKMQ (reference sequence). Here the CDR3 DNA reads TGTGCCAGCAGCTTGGGGGGAGGGGGTCGGTATGGCTACACCTTC. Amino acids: CASSLGGGGRYGYTF.

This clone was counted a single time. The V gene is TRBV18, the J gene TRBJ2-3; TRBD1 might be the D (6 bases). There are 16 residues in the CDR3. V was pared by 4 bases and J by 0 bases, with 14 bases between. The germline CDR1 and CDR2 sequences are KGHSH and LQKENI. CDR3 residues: CASSLIDRTSTDTQYF. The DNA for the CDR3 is TGTGCCAGCTCACTGATCGACAGGACTAGCACAGATACGCAGTATTTT.